This T cell receptor beta chain stems from a study of cytomegalovirus exposure and HLA in healthy donors. Overall study findings and caveats: The classifier, whose performance was assessed in both the original and validation cohorts, reportedly diagnosed cytomegalovirus status with high specificity and sensitivity. A later analysis found that most CMV-associated TCR beta chains appeared HLA-restricted. In vitro data verified three CMV-associated chains as specific for CMV antigens. Among the most significant clusters, several appeared linked to common viral pathogens in a later analysis.

A word on this clone: Antigen specificity is unknown.

PCR primers comprised 60 Vbeta and 13 Jbeta primers. Profiling relied on immunoSEQ multiplex PCR, and the TCRdb table lists in-frame clones only, not all of them. This sample's table has about 210,000 clones. Germline assignment: CDR1 SQVTM and CDR2 ANQGSEA. Trimming removed 2 bases at V and 8 bases at J, with 9 bases between. This CDR3 has 11 amino acids. Material: PBMCs. The receptor's source is a woman in her thirties in good health and CMV-seropositive. The chain links TRBV29-1 to TRBJ1-2; D call uncertain. CDR3 sequence (DNA): TGCAGCGTTGAACTTCTGGGCGGCTACACCTTC. Translated, it gives CSVELLGGYTF.